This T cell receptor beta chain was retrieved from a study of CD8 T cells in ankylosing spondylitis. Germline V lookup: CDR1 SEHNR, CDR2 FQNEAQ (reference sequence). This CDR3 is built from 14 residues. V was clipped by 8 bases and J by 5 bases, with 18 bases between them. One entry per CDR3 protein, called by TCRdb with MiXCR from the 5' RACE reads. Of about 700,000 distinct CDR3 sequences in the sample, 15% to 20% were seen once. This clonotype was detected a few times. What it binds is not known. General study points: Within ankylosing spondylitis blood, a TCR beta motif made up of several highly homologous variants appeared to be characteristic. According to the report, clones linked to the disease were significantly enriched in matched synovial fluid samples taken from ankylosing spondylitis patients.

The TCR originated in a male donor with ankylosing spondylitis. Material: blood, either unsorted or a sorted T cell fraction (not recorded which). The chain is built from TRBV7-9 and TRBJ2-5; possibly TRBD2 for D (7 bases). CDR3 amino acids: CASESVGGPETQYF. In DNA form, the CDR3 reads TGTGCCAGCGAGTCGGTGGGGGGGCCGGAGACCCAGTACTTC.